Below, 25 T cell receptor beta chains from the same sample are listed, as sequenced in a study of blood T cell repertoires in COVID-19. The assay was immunoSEQ multiplex PCR, and TCRdb's table has in-frame clones only and misses some. Of a few hundred thousand clones detected, 80% to 90% appear once; the ten largest clones hold about 2.1%. The specimen was peripheral blood. The receptors here all came from a man aged 25 to 40 with active or convalescent COVID-19.

This chain uses TRBV7-2 with TRBJ2-5; 8 positions match TRBD2. This CDR3 region has 16 residues. J gave up 5 bases and V 5 bases, and 13 bases lay outside the gene matches. The germline gives CDR1 SGHTA, CDR2 FQGNSA. CDR3 in DNA: TGTGCCAGCAGCGCAGCCGGGATAGCGGGGACGGAGACCCAGTACTTC. This codes for CASSAAGIAGTETQYF.

The rearrangement uses TRBV27 and TRBJ2-1, with 9 bases matching TRBD2. Germline assignment: CDR1 MNHEY and CDR2 SMNVEV (reference sequence). The CDR3 totals 15 residues. Germline trimming cut 5 bases from V and 5 bases from J; bases unmatched to any gene: 7. The CDR3 protein is CASSILAGSDNEQFF. CDR3 coding DNA: TGTGCCAGCAGTATTCTAGCGGGGAGCGACAATGAGCAGTTCTTC.

The chain employs TRBV2 and TRBJ1-6; 7 nucleotides align to TRBD1. V trimming: 2 bases; J trimming: 9 bases; junction bases outside the gene matches: 16. The germline CDR1 and CDR2 sequences are SNHLY and FYNNEI. CDR3 length equals 18 residues. The CDR3 DNA reads TGTGCCAGCAGTGAATTTGGGGTGGCGACAGGGCCAACTTCACCCCTCCACTTT. It encodes CASSEFGVATGPTSPLHF.

This sequence joins TRBV3-1 (or the pseudogene TRBV3-2) and TRBJ2-6; 9 positions agree with TRBD1. CDR3 length: 15 residues. V was clipped by 8 bases and J by 7 bases; unmatched bases: 9. The germline V gene has CDR1 LGHDT and CDR2 YNNKEL (reference sequence). CDR3 nucleotides: TGTGCCAGCCGAGGGACAGGGTATATAGCCAACGTCCTGACTTTC. Protein sequence: CASRGTGYIANVLTF.

J is TRBJ2-2 and V is TRBV7-8, with D maybe TRBD2 (6 bases). The CDR3 has 16 amino acids. CDR1 is SGHVS and CDR2 is FQNEAQ in the germline V gene. Trimming pared 5 bases from V and 2 bases from J, leaving 15 bases between. CDR3 DNA: TGTGCCAGCAGCCCCTCTGGCGGGGCCAACACCGGGGAGCTGTTTTTT. Translated, it gives CASSPSGGANTGELFF.

V gene TRBV6-5 combines with J gene TRBJ1-2; weak D call: TRBD1 (5 bases). Germline V gene lookup returns CDR1 MNHEY and CDR2 SVGAGI. Trimming shortened V by 6 bases and J by 3 bases, and 8 bases separated the two germline ends. This CDR3 comprises 12 residues. The CDR3 protein is CASSAQDYGYTF. CDR3 nucleotide sequence: TGTGCCAGCAGCGCACAGGACTATGGCTACACCTTC.

The chain has TRBV25-1 and TRBJ2-7; tentatively, D is TRBD1 (6 bases). Trimming pared 10 bases from V and 11 bases from J, leaving 27 bases between. There are 14 residues in the CDR3. In germline, CDR1 is MGHDK, CDR2 SYGVNS. The CDR3 nucleotides are TGTGCCACCAGCCTCCACGGGACACCTTCTTCTGAGTACTTC. Its translation is CATSLHGTPSSEYF.

The chain links TRBV12-3 or TRBV12-4 to TRBJ2-2; D gene unclear. This CDR3 is built from 13 residues. Trimming took off 3 bases at V and 7 bases at J, with 9 bases between the two ends. The CDR3 sequence is CASSFLGGGELFF. The CDR3 DNA reads as TGTGCCAGCAGTTTTTTAGGCGGCGGGGAGCTGTTTTTT.

This chain joins TRBV12-3 or TRBV12-4 and TRBJ2-7, with a weak D call TRBD2 (5 bases). The ends were cut back, 7 bases at V and 7 bases at J, with 17 bases in the middle. The CDR3 covers 13 residues. CDR3 in amino acids: CASKWTPNREQYF. The CDR3 DNA sequence: TGTGCCAGCAAATGGACTCCTAATCGGGAGCAGTACTTC.

The rearrangement joins TRBV6-4 to TRBJ1-2; D uncertain. Germline V lookup: CDR1 MRHNA, CDR2 SNTAGT. Trimming cost V 9 bases and J 1 base, with 18 bases left between them. The CDR3 is 15 amino acids. CDR3 amino acids: CASSPSGNYNYGYTF. CDR3 sequence (DNA): TGTGCCAGTTCCCCGAGCGGGAATTATAACTATGGCTACACCTTC.

The chain joins TRBV9 to TRBJ1-4, with D maybe TRBD1 (5 bases). The CDR3 extends over 16 amino acids. The V gene lost 0 bases and the J gene lost 3 bases, with 12 bases spanning the gap. CDR1 is SGDLS and CDR2 is YYNGEE in the germline V gene. Here the CDR3 reads CASSVGKGQANEKLFF. The CDR3 coding sequence is TGTGCCAGCAGCGTAGGGAAGGGGCAGGCTAATGAAAAACTGTTTTTT.

This chain links TRBV10-2 with TRBJ1-1, with D unresolved. CDR1 is WSHSY and CDR2 is SAAADI in the germline V gene. The CDR3 contains 11 residues. Trimming took off 7 bases at V and 4 bases at J, with 7 bases between the two ends. CDR3 coding DNA: TGCGCCAGCATAGGAGCCACTGAAGCTTTCTTT. It is translated as CASIGATEAFF.

The genes are TRBV12-3 or TRBV12-4 and TRBJ1-5; weak D call: TRBD1 (5 bases). The CDR3 consists of 13 residues. Trimming took 3 bases from V and 6 from J, leaving 9 bases between them. The DNA for the CDR3 is TGTGCCAGCAGTTTTAATCAGGGTCAGCCCCAGCATTTT. It yields the protein CASSFNQGQPQHF.

The chain carries TRBV12-3 or TRBV12-4 and TRBJ1-2, with D perhaps matching TRBD1 (6 bases). With 5 bases removed from V and 6 bases from J, the gap between germline ends came to 7 bases. CDR3 length: 11 residues. CDR3 region: CASSPGDGYTF. In DNA form, the CDR3 reads TGTGCCAGCAGTCCAGGGGATGGCTACACCTTC.

The rearrangement links TRBV11-2 to TRBJ2-4; unclear D gene. The length of the CDR3 is 15 residues. Trimming removed 2 bases from V and 6 bases from J, with 14 bases in between. Germline V gene data show CDR1 as SGHAT and CDR2 as FQNNGV. The CDR3 loop is CASSLLISGGNIQYF. DNA for the CDR3: TGTGCCAGCAGCTTACTGATCTCTGGCGGAAACATTCAGTACTTC.

In DNA form, the CDR3 reads TGTGCCAGCAGCTTAGGGGTCGGGGGAGTGGGGTTTTTGGACGAGCAGTACTTC. It codes for CASSLGVGGVGFLDEQYF. The chain carries TRBV7-9 and TRBJ2-7; a weak D match, TRBD2 (6 bases). V shed 1 base and J shed 5 bases, with 24 bases lying between them. CDR1 is SEHNR and CDR2 is FQNEAQ in the germline V gene (reference sequence). CDR3 length: 18 amino acids.

This clone was counted only a few times. This same CDR3 is encoded by further DNA sequences in the sample. The chain employs TRBV9 and TRBJ2-3; TRBD2 matches 9 bases. The CDR3 is 15 residues long. V lost 0 bases, J lost 1 base, and 0 bases stayed unmatched. Germline V gives CDR1 SGDLS, CDR2 YYNGEE. The CDR3 loop is CASSVASGGTDTQYF. The CDR3 DNA sequence: TGTGCCAGCAGCGTAGCTAGCGGGGGCACAGATACGCAGTATTTT.

This clone is a singleton in its sample. The chain's CDR3 is CASSQDLLPAGELFF. DNA of the CDR3: TGTGCCAGCAGCCAAGATCTTTTGCCGGCCGGGGAGCTGTTTTTT. The genes are TRBV3-1 (or the pseudogene TRBV3-2) and TRBJ2-2; D unclear. The germline CDR1 and CDR2 sequences are LGHDT and YNNKEL (reference sequence). This CDR3 has 15 residues. The V gene lost 0 bases and the J gene lost 6 bases, with 11 bases spanning the gap.

The chain carries TRBV6-2 or TRBV6-3 and TRBJ1-5; no definite D call. Trimming took 3 bases from V and 0 from J, leaving 9 bases between them. The CDR3 covers 15 residues. Germline CDR1 and CDR2: MNHEY and SVGEGT. CDR3 in DNA: TGTGCCAGCAGTTATGGACTGCTTAGCAATCAGCCCCAGCATTTT. Translating gives CASSYGLLSNQPQHF.

This clone was observed once. The chain joins TRBV25-1 to TRBJ1-2, with D hard to call. The V end was cut by 3 bases, the J end by 3 bases, with 11 bases between. The V gene's germline CDR1 is MGHDK and CDR2 SYGVNS. This CDR3 has 14 amino acids. The CDR3 is CASSDAGRHYGYTF. The CDR3 bases are TGTGCCAGCAGTGACGCAGGCCGCCACTATGGCTACACCTTC.

The CDR3 DNA sequence: TGTGCCAGCAGTGATACGCGGGTCAACTATGGCTACACCTTC. This codes for CASSDTRVNYGYTF. The V and J genes are TRBV6-1 and TRBJ1-2; no clear D gene. The germline gives CDR1 MNHNS, CDR2 SASEGT. There are 14 residues in the CDR3. The V end lost 3 bases, the J end lost 2 bases, and 10 bases lay between the germline ends.

The chain combines TRBV6-5 with TRBJ1-5; the match to TRBD1 covers 9 bases. The CDR3 runs to 14 residues. CDR1 and CDR2 from the germline V gene are MNHEY and SVGAGI. With V trimmed by 4 bases and J by 6 bases, 4 bases remained unmatched. The CDR3 loop is CASSFGQGSQPQHF. The CDR3 DNA follows: TGTGCCAGCAGTTTCGGACAGGGGTCTCAGCCCCAGCATTTT.

The rearrangement links TRBV6-5 to TRBJ1-1; TRBD1 matches at 8 bases. V shed 5 bases, J shed 4 bases, and the junction held 6 bases outside the gene matches. Germline V gene data show CDR1 as MNHEY and CDR2 as SVGAGI. The CDR3 has 14 residues. This CDR3 reads CASSLQGAPTEAFF. The CDR3, as DNA: TGTGCCAGCAGTCTCCAGGGGGCGCCCACTGAAGCTTTCTTT.

The V call is TRBV7-6, the J call TRBJ2-7; 8 bases line up with TRBD1. Germline-derived CDR1 and CDR2 are SGHVS and FNYEAQ. Losses at the gene ends were 0 bases for V and 6 bases for J; bases not matched to a gene: 10. The CDR3 has 16 amino acids. The CDR3 DNA is TGTGCCAGCAGCTTAGCGCTTATCGGACAGGGATCCGAGCAGTACTTC. It translates to CASSLALIGQGSEQYF.

The rearrangement links TRBV6-5 to TRBJ2-7, with D maybe TRBD1 (7 bases). V dropped 6 bases and J dropped 2 bases, with 17 bases sitting between them. The CDR3 loop spans 15 amino acids. CDR1 MNHEY and CDR2 SVGAGI come from the germline V gene. In DNA, the CDR3 is TGTGCCAGCAGAGACGACCGCGGGACAGCCTACGAGCAGTACTTC. This codes for CASRDDRGTAYEQYF.